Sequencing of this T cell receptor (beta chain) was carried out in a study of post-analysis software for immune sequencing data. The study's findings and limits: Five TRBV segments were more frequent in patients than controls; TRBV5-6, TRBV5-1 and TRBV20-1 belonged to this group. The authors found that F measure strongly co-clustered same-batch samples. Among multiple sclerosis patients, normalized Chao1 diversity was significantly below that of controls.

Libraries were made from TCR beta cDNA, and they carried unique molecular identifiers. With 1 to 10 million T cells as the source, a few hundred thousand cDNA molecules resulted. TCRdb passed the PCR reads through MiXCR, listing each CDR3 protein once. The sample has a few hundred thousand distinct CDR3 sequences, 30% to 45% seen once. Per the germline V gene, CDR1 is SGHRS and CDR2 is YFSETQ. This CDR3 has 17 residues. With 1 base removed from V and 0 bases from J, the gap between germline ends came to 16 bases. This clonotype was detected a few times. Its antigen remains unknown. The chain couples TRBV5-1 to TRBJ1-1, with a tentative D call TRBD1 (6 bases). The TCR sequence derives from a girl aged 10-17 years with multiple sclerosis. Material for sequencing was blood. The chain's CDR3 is CASSLPGQGYVNTEAFF. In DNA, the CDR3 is TGCGCCAGCAGCTTGCCGGGGCAGGGGTATGTGAACACTGAAGCTTTCTTT.